The present T cell receptor (beta chain) was sequenced within a study of Ad26.COV2.S vaccination and SARS-CoV-2 variants. Germline V gives CDR1 SQVTM, CDR2 ANQGSEA. Trimming shortened V by 0 bases and J by 6 bases, and 12 bases separated the two germline ends. The CDR3 runs to 13 residues. The sample's treatment: roughly 18 received Ad26.COV2.S at low or high dose, single or two shots; roughly five received placebo; per-sample allocation not given. After the first vaccine or placebo injection, samples were drawn on day 63. An Ad26 vector was used to express Wuhan-strain SARS-CoV-2 spike as the vaccine. Measured with immunoSEQ multiplex PCR; TCRdb has only the in-frame clones, and not every one. The sample holds fewer than 500,000 clones; around nine tenths are singletons and the top ten take about 12%. Notes on the study in general: Across vaccine and placebo recipients, the breadth of non-spike TCRs was similar. Substantial response breadth was reportedly seen for spike-specific CD8+ and CD4+ T cells after vaccination.

This clone showed up just a few times. Its target is unknown. The same CDR3 also results from other DNA sequences found in this sample. The receptor's source is a person aged 18-60 years who received the Ad26.COV2.S COVID-19 vaccine or a placebo. The input for sequencing was peripheral blood, taken in a trial of Ad26.COV2.S vaccine versus placebo. The chain joins TRBV29-1 to TRBJ2-7; D not resolved. CDR3 sequence reads: CSVEESGFGEQYF. The CDR3 bases are TGCAGCGTTGAAGAATCCGGGTTCGGCGAGCAGTACTTC.